This TCR beta chain comes out of a study of shared clonotypes between healthy human individuals. Study results and caveats: The sharing of around 5% of naive CD4 clonotypes was seen across several donors.

Every one of the donors was a Caucasian adult that lived in Nashville, Tennessee. This clone was counted once. Its antigen is as yet unknown. It was 200 ng DNA, 25,000 to 35,000 T cell genomes, that sorted-subset replicate PCRs used. Under the authors' procedure: ImmunoSEQ sequences covered only the junction and lacked quality scores; filtering therefore differed. TCRdb's copy holds only in-frame clones and misses some; the assay was immunoSEQ multiplex PCR. V and J calls plus clone size are reproduced from that table; the DNA served to infer D and trimming. Of approximately 1.5 million clones in the sample, approximately 98% were seen once. With 5 bases removed from V and 4 bases from J, the gap between germline ends came to 26 bases. The CDR3 runs to 18 residues. Germline CDR1 reads MDHEN; CDR2 reads SYDVKM.

This sequence joins TRBV28 and TRBJ1-1, with a tentative D call TRBD1 (6 bases). Material for sequencing was naive CD4+ T cells sorted from blood. This sample's subset: CD45RA+ positively selected. The sequence derives from a young man in good health. CDR3 protein: CASSLRGLYQGMTTEAFF. DNA of the CDR3: TGTGCCAGCAGTCTCAGGGGCCTTTATCAGGGGATGACCACTGAAGCTTTCTTT.